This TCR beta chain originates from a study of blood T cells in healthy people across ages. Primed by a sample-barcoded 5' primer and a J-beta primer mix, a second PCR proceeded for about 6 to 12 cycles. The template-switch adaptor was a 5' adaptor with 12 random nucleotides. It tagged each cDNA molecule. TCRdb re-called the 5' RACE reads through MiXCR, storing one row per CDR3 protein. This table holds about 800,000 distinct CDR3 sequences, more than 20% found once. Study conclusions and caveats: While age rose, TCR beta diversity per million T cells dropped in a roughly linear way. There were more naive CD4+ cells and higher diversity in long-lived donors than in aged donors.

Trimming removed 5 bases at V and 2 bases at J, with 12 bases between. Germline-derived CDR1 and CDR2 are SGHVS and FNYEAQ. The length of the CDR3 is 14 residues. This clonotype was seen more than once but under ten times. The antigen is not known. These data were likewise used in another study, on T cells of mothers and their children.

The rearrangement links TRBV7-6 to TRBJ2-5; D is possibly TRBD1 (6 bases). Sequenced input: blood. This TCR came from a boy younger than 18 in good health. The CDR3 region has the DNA TGTGCCAGCAGCCCGACGGGGACACAAGAGACCCAGTACTTC. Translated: CASSPTGTQETQYF.